Listed below are T cell receptor beta chains from one sample, sequenced in a study of OX40 agonist ivuxolimab in advanced cancers. TCRdb's table, derived via immunoSEQ multiplex PCR, lists solely in-frame clones and lacks some. The table lists around 43,000 clones, roughly 86% of them singletons, with more than 10% in the top ten. The sample in question was CD4+ or CD8+ T cells sorted from blood, obtained in a trial of the OX40 agonist ivuxolimab. These receptors came from an adult with an advanced solid tumor such as melanoma, head and neck, liver or kidney cancer. Each CDR3 is given with its conserved first and last residue. The order of the fields is D gene, clone size, J gene, V gene, CDR3 protein, CDR3 DNA. A D gene is named only where the DNA matches it firmly. Expanded clones get a size class; other rows say once, few or many, or leave the size out.

TRBD1,NA,TRBJ2-7,TRBV6-6,CASSYSTGQNYEQYF,TGTGCCAGCAGTTACTCGACGGGACAGAACTACGAGCAGTACTTC
NA,NA,TRBJ1-5,TRBV27,CASSLNGGGQPQHF,TGTGCCAGCAGTTTAAACGGGGGGGGTCAGCCCCAGCATTTT
NA,few,TRBJ1-1,TRBV6-4,CASSRGEWTEAFF,TGTGCCAGCAGTCGAGGGGAGTGGACTGAAGCTTTCTTT
NA,many,TRBJ1-2,TRBV7-9,CASSLADDGYGYTF,TGTGCCAGCAGCTTAGCGGATGACGGCTATGGCTACACCTTC
NA,few,TRBJ2-3,TRBV6-4,CASSEIAGSRDTQYF,TGTGCCAGCAGTGAAATTGCGGGGTCCCGGGATACGCAGTATTTT
TRBD1,NA,TRBJ2-5,TRBV15,CATSRSRTGGHETQYF,TGTGCCACCAGCAGATCCAGGACAGGGGGCCACGAGACCCAGTACTTC
NA,NA,TRBJ1-1,TRBV5-6,CASSGGHSNTEAFF,TGTGCCAGCAGCGGGGGACACTCGAACACTGAAGCTTTCTTT
NA,NA,TRBJ1-1,TRBV5-8,CASSPEGLNTEAFF,TGTGCCAGCAGCCCCGAAGGGTTAAACACTGAAGCTTTCTTT
TRBD1,NA,TRBJ1-2,TRBV6-5,CASSYSIMGQAEGYTF,TGTGCCAGCAGTTACTCGATAATGGGACAGGCTGAGGGCTACACCTTC
TRBD1,NA,TRBJ1-1,TRBV5-6,CASSLDRGRGAFF,TGTGCCAGCAGCCTGGACAGGGGGCGCGGGGCTTTCTTT
NA,few,TRBJ1-1,TRBV9,CASSEGNTEAFF,TGTGCCAGCAGCGAAGGGAACACTGAAGCTTTCTTT
NA,NA,TRBJ1-1,TRBV7-9,CASSTTGITEAFF,TGTGCCAGCAGCACCACGGGAATCACTGAAGCTTTCTTT
NA,NA,TRBJ2-4,TRBV5-4,CASSLVTAKNIQYF,TGTGCCAGCAGCTTGGTTACGGCGAAAAACATTCAGTACTTC
NA,NA,TRBJ2-5,TRBV7-8,CASSPFLGETQYF,TGTGCCAGCAGCCCATTTTTAGGAGAGACCCAGTACTTC
NA,NA,TRBJ1-2,TRBV5-5,CASSWDTSDPYGYTF,TGTGCCAGCAGTTGGGACACCTCAGATCCCTATGGCTACACCTTC
NA,NA,TRBJ2-1,TRBV19,CASSIGGNHNEQFF,TGTGCCAGTAGTATTGGGGGAAATCACAATGAGCAGTTCTTC
NA,NA,TRBJ2-5,TRBV7-9,CASSQETQYF,TGTGCCAGCAGCCAAGAGACCCAGTACTTC
NA,NA,TRBJ2-7,TRBV6-5,CASSYSGRASYEQYF,TGTGCCAGCAGTTACTCGGGAAGGGCTTCCTACGAGCAGTACTTC
TRBD1,NA,TRBJ2-3,TRBV25-1,CASSDRQGPDTQYF,TGTGCCAGCAGTGACCGACAGGGACCAGATACGCAGTATTTT
NA,NA,TRBJ2-7,TRBV19,CASKPLDGGSYEQYF,TGTGCCAGTAAACCACTGGATGGGGGGTCCTACGAGCAGTACTTC
NA,NA,TRBJ1-3,TRBV10-3,CAISDSGPRSSGNTIYF,TGTGCCATCAGTGATTCCGGACCCAGGAGTTCTGGAAACACCATATATTTT
TRBD1,NA,TRBJ2-7,TRBV2,CASRATGFYEQYF,TGTGCCAGCAGAGCGACAGGGTTCTACGAGCAGTACTTC
TRBD1,NA,TRBJ2-3,TRBV18,CASSPGTGGMDTQYF,TGTGCCAGCTCACCAGGGACAGGGGGAATGGATACGCAGTATTTT
NA,NA,TRBJ1-1,TRBV7-9,CASSPQGWTEAFF,TGTGCCAGCAGTCCGCAGGGGTGGACTGAAGCTTTCTTT
NA,NA,TRBJ2-5,TRBV7-3,CASSLTGAETQYF,TGTGCCAGCAGCTTAACGGGCGCGGAGACCCAGTACTTC
NA,NA,TRBJ1-5,TRBV15,CATSNGAKPNQPQHF,TGTGCCACGAGTAACGGGGCCAAACCTAATCAGCCCCAGCATTTT
NA,NA,TRBJ2-1,TRBV9,CASSPRDRLSSYNEQFF,TGTGCCAGCAGCCCTCGAGACAGGTTAAGCTCCTACAATGAGCAGTTCTTC